The clone carrying this T cell receptor beta chain appeared a few times. The data originate from a study of glioma-infiltrating T cells. Amplification of TCR alpha and beta CDR3 regions from RNA used iRepertoire nested multiplex PCR. TCRdb called the multiplex PCR reads again in MiXCR, with one record for every CDR3 protein. Among 93,000 or so distinct CDR3 sequences listed, 25% to 35% were seen once. The source of this sequence is a human donor with low-grade glioma or glioblastoma, undergoing nonglioma brain surgery, or in good health (not recorded which). Sequencing input: glioma tissue, nonneoplastic brain tissue, or PBMCs (not recorded which).

CDR3 sequence: CASRNRGQGGYEQYF. The CDR3 bases are TGTGCCAGCAGAAACAGGGGACAGGGGGGCTACGAGCAGTACTTC. V and J are TRBV12-3 or TRBV12-4 and TRBJ2-7; 11 nucleotides match TRBD1. With V trimmed by 6 bases and J by 3 bases, 7 bases remained unmatched. This CDR3 has 15 amino acids.